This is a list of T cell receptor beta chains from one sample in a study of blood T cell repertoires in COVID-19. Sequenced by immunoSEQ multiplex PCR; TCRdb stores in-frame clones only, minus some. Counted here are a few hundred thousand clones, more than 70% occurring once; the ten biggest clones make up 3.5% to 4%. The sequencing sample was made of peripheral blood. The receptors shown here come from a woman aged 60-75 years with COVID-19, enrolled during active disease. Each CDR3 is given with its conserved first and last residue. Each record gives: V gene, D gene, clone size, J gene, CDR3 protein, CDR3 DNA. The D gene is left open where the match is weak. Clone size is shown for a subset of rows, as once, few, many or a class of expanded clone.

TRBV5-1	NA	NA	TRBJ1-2	CASRPQGKENYGYTF	TGCGCCAGCAGACCCCAGGGGAAAGAGAACTATGGCTACACCTTC
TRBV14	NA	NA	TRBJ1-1	CASSQQQATEAFF	TGTGCCAGCAGCCAACAACAGGCCACTGAAGCTTTCTTT
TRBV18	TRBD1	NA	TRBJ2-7	CASSPPGQGSHEQYF	TGTGCCAGCTCCCCGCCGGGACAGGGGAGCCACGAGCAGTACTTC
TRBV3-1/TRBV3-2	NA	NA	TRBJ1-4	CASSLRTEGGRLFF	TGTGCCAGCAGCCTCCGGACGGAGGGCGGTCGGCTGTTTTTT
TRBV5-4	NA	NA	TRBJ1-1	CASSSPFRTEAFF	TGTGCCAGCAGCTCCCCCTTTAGAACTGAAGCTTTCTTT
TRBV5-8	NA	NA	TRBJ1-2	CASSSFYRTVNYGYTF	TGTGCCAGCAGCTCTTTCTATCGGACAGTAAACTATGGCTACACCTTC
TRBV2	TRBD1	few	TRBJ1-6	CASRETGGKNSPLHF	TGTGCCAGCAGAGAGACAGGGGGTAAGAATTCACCCCTCCACTTT
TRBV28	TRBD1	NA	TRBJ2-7	CASRGQAGTYEQYF	TGTGCCAGCAGGGGACAGGCCGGGACCTACGAGCAGTACTTC
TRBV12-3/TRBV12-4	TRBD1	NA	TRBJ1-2	CASSLRQGDGYTF	TGTGCCAGCAGTTTAAGACAGGGAGATGGCTACACCTTC
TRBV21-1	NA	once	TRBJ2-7	CASSNRVDEQYF	TGTGCCAGCAGCAACAGGGTCGACGAGCAGTACTTC
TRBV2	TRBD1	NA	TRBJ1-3	CASIPGQGVYTIYF	TGTGCCAGCATACCGGGACAGGGAGTATACACCATATATTTT
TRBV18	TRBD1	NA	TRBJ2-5	CASSPLSSQGAETQYF	TGTGCCAGCTCACCCCTGAGTAGCCAGGGGGCCGAGACCCAGTACTTC
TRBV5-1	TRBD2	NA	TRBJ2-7	CASSYLAGGIRNEQYF	TGCGCCAGCAGCTACCTTGCGGGGGGGATTCGGAACGAGCAGTACTTC
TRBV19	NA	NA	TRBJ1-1	CASSIGSYTEAFF	TGTGCCAGTAGTATAGGTAGTTACACTGAAGCTTTCTTT
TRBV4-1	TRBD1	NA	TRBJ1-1	CASSQQGVAEAFF	TGCGCCAGCAGCCAACAGGGGGTCGCTGAAGCTTTCTTT
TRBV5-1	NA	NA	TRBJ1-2	CASSLNPEDGYTF	TGCGCCAGCAGCTTGAACCCTGAGGATGGCTACACCTTC
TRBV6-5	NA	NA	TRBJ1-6	CASSYGGLNSPLHF	TGTGCCAGCAGTTACGGGGGGTTGAATTCACCCCTCCACTTT
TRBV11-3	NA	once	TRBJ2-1	CASSGGTYNEQFF	TGTGCCAGCAGCGGGGGGACCTACAATGAGCAGTTCTTC
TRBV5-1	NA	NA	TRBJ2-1	CASSFRESYNEQFF	TGCGCCAGCAGCTTCCGGGAAAGTTACAATGAGCAGTTCTTC
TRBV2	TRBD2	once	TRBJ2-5	CASSESAGGETQYF	TGTGCCAGCAGCGAGTCGGCGGGAGGGGAGACCCAGTACTTC
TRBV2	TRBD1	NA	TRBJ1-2	CASSFQGQGAEGYTF	TGTGCCAGCAGTTTTCAGGGACAGGGGGCGGAGGGCTACACCTTC
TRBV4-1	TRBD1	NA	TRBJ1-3	CASSQDRSLGGNTIYF	TGCGCCAGCAGCCAGGACAGGAGCCTGGGTGGAAACACCATATATTTT
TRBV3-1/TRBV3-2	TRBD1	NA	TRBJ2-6	CASSLGQLFSGANVLTF	TGTGCCAGCAGTCTGGGACAGTTATTCTCTGGGGCCAACGTCCTGACTTTC
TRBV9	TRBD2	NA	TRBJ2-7	CASSVESGGPAEQYF	TGTGCCAGCAGCGTAGAATCGGGGGGGCCGGCAGAGCAGTACTTC
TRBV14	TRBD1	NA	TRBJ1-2	CASRHPGQIYGYTF	TGTGCCAGCAGACACCCGGGACAGATCTATGGCTACACCTTC
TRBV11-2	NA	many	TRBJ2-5	CASSPWAGETQYF	TGTGCCAGCAGCCCCTGGGCGGGAGAGACCCAGTACTTC
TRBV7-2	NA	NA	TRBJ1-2	CASSPPLNYGYTF	TGTGCCAGCAGCCCCCCCTTGAACTATGGCTACACCTTC
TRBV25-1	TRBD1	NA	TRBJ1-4	CASSRQGATNEKLFF	TGTGCCAGCAGTAGACAGGGGGCAACTAATGAAAAACTGTTTTTT
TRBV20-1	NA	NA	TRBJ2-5	CSARAQGTQYF	TGCAGTGCTAGAGCCCAGGGGACCCAGTACTTC
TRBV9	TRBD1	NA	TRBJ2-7	CASSPRTGWRSYEQYF	TGTGCCAGCAGCCCTCGGACAGGGTGGAGGTCCTACGAGCAGTACTTC
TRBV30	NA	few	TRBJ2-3	CAWSRKDSSTDTQYF	TGTGCCTGGAGCCGGAAGGACTCCAGCACAGATACGCAGTATTTT
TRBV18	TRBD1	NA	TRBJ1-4	CASSPRPDRGDEKLFF	TGTGCCAGCTCACCACGACCCGACAGGGGTGATGAAAAACTGTTTTTT
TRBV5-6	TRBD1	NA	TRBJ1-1	CASWRDRNTEAFF	TGTGCCAGCTGGAGGGACAGGAACACTGAAGCTTTCTTT
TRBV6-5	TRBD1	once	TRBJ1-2	CASTGTGNYGYTF	TGTGCCAGCACGGGGACAGGCAACTATGGCTACACCTTC
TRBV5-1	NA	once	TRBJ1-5	CASSLAPNQPQHF	TGCGCCAGCAGCTTGGCCCCGAATCAGCCCCAGCATTTT
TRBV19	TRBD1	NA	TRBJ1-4	CASSPGQGISGEKLFF	TGTGCCAGTAGTCCCGGACAGGGCATCAGTGGCGAAAAACTGTTTTTT
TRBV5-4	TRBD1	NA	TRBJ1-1	CASSLRDRASTEAFF	TGTGCCAGCAGCCTCCGGGACAGGGCGTCCACTGAAGCTTTCTTT
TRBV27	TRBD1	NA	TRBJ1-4	CASSFGRGRTNEKLFF	TGTGCCAGCAGTTTTGGAAGGGGGCGGACTAATGAAAAACTGTTTTTT
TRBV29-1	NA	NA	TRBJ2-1	CSVDLSSYNEQFF	TGCAGCGTTGATCTTAGCTCCTACAATGAGCAGTTCTTC
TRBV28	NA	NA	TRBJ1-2	CASSLLRGANYGYTF	TGTGCCAGCAGTTTACTCAGGGGCGCTAACTATGGCTACACCTTC
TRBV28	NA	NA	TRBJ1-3	CASSTGSSGNTIYF	TGTGCCAGCAGCACAGGGAGCTCTGGAAACACCATATATTTT
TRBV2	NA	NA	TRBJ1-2	CATKRAYEGYTF	TGTGCCACCAAGAGGGCTTATGAGGGCTACACCTTC
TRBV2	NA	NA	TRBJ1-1	CASRGGRANTEAFF	TGTGCCAGCAGGGGGGGACGGGCGAACACTGAAGCTTTCTTT
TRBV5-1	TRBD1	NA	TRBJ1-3	CASSRTGAEGNTIYF	TGCGCCAGCAGCAGGACAGGGGCCGAAGGAAACACCATATATTTT
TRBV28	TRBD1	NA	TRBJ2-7	CASRGQGRDEQYF	TGTGCCAGCAGAGGACAGGGAAGAGACGAGCAGTACTTC
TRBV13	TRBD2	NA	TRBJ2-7	CASSLAGGTSAYEQYF	TGTGCCAGCAGCTTAGCGGGGGGGACTAGCGCCTACGAGCAGTACTTC
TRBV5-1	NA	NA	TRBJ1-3	CASSLGQGGRNTIYF	TGCGCCAGCAGCTTGGGGCAGGGAGGGAGAAACACCATATATTTT
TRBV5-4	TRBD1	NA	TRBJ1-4	CASSFRQGAGEKLFF	TGTGCCAGCAGCTTCCGACAGGGGGCCGGTGAAAAACTGTTTTTT